This T cell receptor beta chain was captured in a study of human T cells and chemical hapten exposure. In the original processing: The median was about 100,000 TCRs per sample, ranging about 20,000 to 700,000. TCRdb reprocessed the RACE reads via MiXCR and lists one record per CDR3 protein. The V and J calls and clone size are TCRdb's, not the authors'. The sample holds 340,000 or so distinct CDR3 sequences; around 7% are singletons and the top ten take about 8%. Time point meaning: patch test 1, 2 weeks after DPC sensitization. Treatment reported: therapeutic diphenylcyclopropenone sensitization with weekly scalp DPC. This clonotype was observed once. The sample was whole blood, taken in connection with sensitization to the hapten diphenylcyclopropenone (DPC). This receptor was taken from a woman aged 18-29 years with alopecia areata. Some clones in this sample may be carry-over from other donors' samples.

The CDR3 nucleotides are TGTGCCAGCAGCTTAGTGGCGTTCAGGGGGGCTGGAAACACCATATATTTT. Translated: CASSLVAFRGAGNTIYF. V usage is TRBV7-2 and J usage is TRBJ1-3; 7 bases align to TRBD1. The CDR3 sequence is 17 residues long. V dropped 1 base and J dropped 2; count of bases not matched to a gene: 8. CDR1 is SGHTA and CDR2 is FQGNSA in the germline V gene.